Each of the 10 T cell receptor beta chains below was sequenced from the same sample in a study of blood T cells in healthy people across ages (dated by TCRdb to the mid-2010s). Library prep was done by 5' RACE. For sequencing, an Illumina HiSeq 2500 was employed. A second PCR of 7 to 11 cycles was performed with a sample-barcoded 5' primer and a J-beta primer mix. TCRdb trimmed public reads at Q25 via fastp, called clones via MiXCR and kept in-frame beta chains. Rows are unified per CDR3 protein, each entry keeping the most common DNA and genes. The sample table holds hundreds of thousands of distinct CDR3 sequences, of which approximately 48% were seen once. In total, the top ten clones hold roughly a fifth of the sample. Sequenced: blood. The receptors here all came from a man aged 55 to 70 in good health.

The J gene is TRBJ1-1, the V gene TRBV2, with D hard to call. Germline V gives CDR1 SNHLY, CDR2 FYNNEI. The CDR3 spans 14 residues. Between the trimmed V and J ends, which lost 0 bases and 4 bases, there was a span of 9 bases. The CDR3 coding sequence is TGTGCCAGCAGTGAAGCATTGGGTTCCACTGAAGCTTTCTTT. It codes for CASSEALGSTEAFF.

This sequence joins TRBV7-2 and TRBJ1-2, with no clear D. Trimming cost V 1 base and J 4 bases, with 10 bases left between them. The CDR3 runs to 14 residues. The germline gives CDR1 SGHTA, CDR2 FQGNSA. The CDR3 reads CASSLGQQPYGYTF. In DNA, the CDR3 is TGTGCCAGCAGCTTAGGGCAGCAACCCTATGGCTACACCTTC.

This clonotype turned up a few times. This chain uses TRBV27 with TRBJ2-7; tentative D call: TRBD2 (7 bases). V lost 2 bases and J 1 base, leaving 15 bases between the germline ends. This CDR3 contains 16 residues. CDR1 MNHEY and CDR2 SMNVEV come from the germline V gene (reference sequence). The DNA for the CDR3 is TGTGCCAGCAGTTTAGGTCCGGGGGGCCGGTCCTACGAGCAGTACTTC. Translated: CASSLGPGGRSYEQYF.

The rearrangement uses TRBV5-6 and TRBJ1-1; 11 bases are a match to TRBD1. J gave up 1 base and V 4 bases, and 15 bases lay outside the gene matches. Germline V gene data show CDR1 as SGHDT and CDR2 as YYEEEE. The CDR3 is 19 amino acids. CDR3 DNA sequence: TGTGCCAGCAGCCCAGGGACAGGGGGAAAATTTAGTTGGAACACTGAAGCTTTCTTT. It yields the protein CASSPGTGGKFSWNTEAFF.

This clonotype turned up a few times. The chain is built from TRBV28 and TRBJ2-4, with D unclear. CDR3 length: 14 amino acids. Germline V gene sequence: CDR1 MDHEN, CDR2 SYDVKM. The ends were cut back, 5 bases at V and 3 bases at J, with 11 bases in the middle. This chain's CDR3 is CASSPRGDKNIQYF. For the CDR3, the DNA is TGTGCCAGCAGTCCCCGTGGAGACAAAAACATTCAGTACTTC.

This clonotype appeared a single time. The junction departs from the called germline gene at one end, perhaps through a read error. The J gene is TRBJ2-1, the V gene TRBV27; 11 nucleotides agree with TRBD2. The CDR3 has 15 residues. Looked up from germline, CDR1 is MNHEY and CDR2 is SMNVEV (reference sequence). The CDR3 sequence is CVSSFAGTSGETQFF. In DNA form, the CDR3 reads TGTGTCAGCAGTTTCGCAGGGACTAGCGGAGAGACCCAGTTCTTC.

At least ten counts were recorded for this clonotype. J is TRBJ2-1 and V is TRBV11-2; 8 bases are a match to TRBD1. There are 16 residues in the CDR3. Germline V lookup: CDR1 SGHAT, CDR2 FQNNGV. Trimming took 4 bases from V and 6 from J; bases not matched to a gene: 11. CDR3 in amino acids: CASSYPALTGVNEQFF. CDR3 coding DNA: TGTGCCAGCAGCTACCCCGCTTTGACAGGGGTCAATGAGCAGTTCTTC.

For this clonotype: Compared with germline, one end of the junction differs, possibly owing to a read error. The chain carries TRBV30 and TRBJ1-2, with TRBD1 identical over 8 bases. Germline CDR1 GTSNPN, CDR2 SVGIG (reference sequence). This CDR3 spans 15 amino acids. CDR3 DNA: TGTGCCTGGAGTGAACCAGGGGGCCTGAGCTATAGCTACACCTTC. It yields the protein CAWSEPGGLSYSYTF.

This clonotype occurred many times. The CDR3 loop is CASVSLRTDTQYF. For the CDR3, the DNA is TGTGCCAGTGTATCACTGCGCACAGATACGCAGTATTTT. This sequence joins TRBV27 and TRBJ2-3, with no clear D. The CDR3 spans 13 residues. Looked up from germline, CDR1 is MNHEY and CDR2 is SMNVEV (reference sequence). V dropped 9 bases and J dropped 1 base, with 11 bases sitting between them.

The chain joins TRBV29-1 to TRBJ1-3; D gene ambiguous. V lost 4 bases and J 4 bases, leaving 14 bases between the germline ends. Germline V gene data show CDR1 as SQVTM and CDR2 as ANQGSEA. CDR3 length equals 14 residues. The DNA of the CDR3 is TGCAGCGTTGGGGCCTCCGTCGCCGGAAACACCATATATTTT. Translation gives CSVGASVAGNTIYF.